This T cell receptor delta chain was obtained from a study of gamma-delta chains in newborns, infants, children. Study context: Innate gammadelta T cells reportedly expand polyclonally right after birth, driven by microbial exposure, per the title.

The CDR3 runs 15 residues. Unmatched junction bases numbered 10, after V lost 3 bases and J lost 4 bases. Germline V CDR1 and CDR2: GEAIGNYY, EKD. This clone has a handful of counts. The protein held in TCRdb is that of a much larger clone and does not match this DNA's translation at residue 7, likely because of a read error; the protein shown is translated from the DNA. TCRdb repeated clone calling on the reads with CATT. The sample holds 7,000 or so delta-chain clones, roughly 12% seen once. This TCR was recovered from a child who was a newborn, infant or young child, either healthy, febrile or measles-vaccinated (not recorded which). The rearrangement uses TRDV2 and TRDJ1; 7 nucleotides line up with TRDD3. What was sequenced was blood. The CDR3 is CACDWLRDTVDKLIF. CDR3 nucleotide sequence: TGTGCCTGTGACTGGTTGAGGGATACAGTCGATAAACTCATCTTT.